This T cell receptor (beta chain) was observed in a study of blood T cell repertoires in COVID-19 (dated by TCRdb to the early 2020s). Some background on the complete study: The collaborator samples originated in the United States, Italy and Spain and spanned the acute and convalescent phases of COVID-19. The material from the prospective study consisted of cDNA or gDNA derived from T cells, B-cell-depleted T cells, or PBMCs. Deeply sampled blood TCRbeta repertoires from subjects exposed to, actively infected with, or recovered from COVID-19 were included in the dataset. The repertoires were released in a freely available public database intended as a resource for research on the immune response to SARS-CoV-2. The samples were drawn from the first 160 participants of the ongoing ImmuneRACE study and from some 1,300 subjects provided by 6 global collaborators. Nearly every sample came with metadata listing a de-identified subject ID, COVID-19 status, age in years and sex. Where available, HLA class I and class II types were obtained from metadata supplied by the sample provider rather than from assay-based typing.

What the authors observed across the whole study: The quantity of clinical and demographic metadata differed by source and by participant and was supplied without curation.

Including cysteine and phenylalanine, the CDR3 has 16 amino acids. Only the CDR3 part of the read is kept: 48 bases, read in frame from the first base. Per the germline V gene, SNHLY is the CDR1 and FYNNEI is the CDR2. Unmatched junction bases come to 5, with V trimmed by 6 bases and J by 2 bases. One collaborating source in Seattle enrolled patients while the patients were actively infected and followed the patients over time throughout the course of disease. Each collaborating institution followed its own protocols to collect whole blood in K2EDTA tubes. For TCRbeta analysis, collaborators shipped samples as frozen whole blood, isolated PBMCs, or DNA extracted from either of those sample types. Of note for this clone: The target of this receptor is not known. Nothing much larger sits one base from this clone, and base qualities are not available.

The immunoSEQ Assay, a bias-controlled multiplex PCR, was used to amplify TCRbeta CDR3 regions from genomic DNA. In the original analysis: Nucleated cell counts per sample were estimated from amplification of reference gene primers within the assay. To quantify the absolute abundance of each unique TCRbeta CDR3 rearrangement, sequence reads were collapsed and filtered. For each sample, productive Simpson clonality was calculated as the square root of Simpson's diversity index across productive rearrangements. TCRdb's version of the immuneACCESS table is confined to in-frame rearrangements and falls short of the full clone set. An unresolved V gene accounts for under half of the shortfall where checked; the remainder is of unknown origin. V and J calls and clone size are as listed in that table; D and trimming were resolved from the DNA. Within this sample are under 200,000 clones, with around nine tenths of them counted one time only. Clones ranked in the top ten supply 10% of the sample.

In this chain, TRBV2 is recombined with TRBJ2-3; 13 middle bases align to TRBD2. Source material: peripheral blood. The clonotype originates from a woman between 70 and 85 years old with COVID-19, enrolled during active disease. CDR3 sequence: CASRKLAGGITDTQYF. The DNA sequence follows: TGTGCCAGCAGGAAACTAGCGGGGGGGATCACAGATACGCAGTATTTT.